A selection of T cell receptor beta chains follows, all from one sample in a study of T cells expressing NK-cell markers. With the 5' RACE reads reprocessed, TCRdb shows one record per CDR3 protein and no DNA. There are about 460,000 distinct CDR3 sequences in the sample, with roughly 1.4% held by the top ten. Source material: blood T cells: a sorted CD56 or NKG2C T cell subset, CD4+ or CD8+ T cells, or bulk PBMC T cells (not recorded which). The receptor source for this set is a woman aged 45 to 65 in good health. CDR3s include the opening cysteine and the closing phenylalanine or tryptophan. Fields, in order: V gene, J gene, CDR3 protein.

TRBV4-1	TRBJ2-7	CASSQERTGLYEQYF
TRBV5-1	TRBJ2-3	CASSPAGVTDTQYF
TRBV29-1	TRBJ1-3	CSVEEIRSTIYF
TRBV25-1	TRBJ2-4	CASTPTSSGSIQYF
TRBV14	TRBJ2-3	CASSQDRGSDTQYF
TRBV12-3/TRBV12-4	TRBJ2-5	CASSQIQGTETQYF
TRBV20-1	TRBJ2-3	CSASSGGDGTDTQYF
TRBV6-1	TRBJ2-1	CASSLRLAGTNNEQFF
TRBV5-1	TRBJ1-6	CASSLEFGYNSPLHF
TRBV5-8	TRBJ1-5	CASSFRPGGRLWRPQHF
TRBV4-1	TRBJ1-1	CASSQTGTKAFF
TRBV5-5	TRBJ1-3	CASREGRNTIYF
TRBV12-3/TRBV12-4	TRBJ2-2	CASSPPTGALTGELFF
TRBV15	TRBJ2-6	CAVERSGANVLTF
TRBV6-1	TRBJ2-1	CASRVPSRAPNEQFF
TRBV2	TRBJ2-7	CASSAGLSYEQYF
TRBV4-1	TRBJ2-3	CASSQTRTGSTDTQYF